These T cell receptor beta chains were read from a single sample in a study of metastatic and nonmetastatic thyroid tumors. TCRdb reprocessed the PCR reads using MiXCR. The sample includes 24,000 or so clones, roughly an eighth of them seen just once. Sequencing was done on a sample of blood. All receptors come from a female donor with papillary thyroid cancer or a benign thyroid nodule (not recorded which). Some clones in this sample may be carry-over from other donors' samples. The conserved cysteine and the conserved F or W are not part of the CDR3 here. The D gene is left open where the match is weak.

v_call: TRBV6-6; d_call: .; cdr3_aa: ASSYRVESTEAF
v_call: TRBV5-1; d_call: TRBD2; cdr3_aa: ASSLKGSSGSAETQY
v_call: TRBV7-2; d_call: .; cdr3_aa: ASSLAVGTGEQF
v_call: TRBV15; d_call: TRBD1; cdr3_aa: ATSRGQGTDTQY
v_call: TRBV4-1; d_call: .; cdr3_aa: ASSQGGRGNTEAF
v_call: TRBV6-1; d_call: TRBD1; cdr3_aa: ASRGLGQGAGGYT
v_call: TRBV6-5; d_call: TRBD1; cdr3_aa: ASSYSGTGGSYEQY
v_call: TRBV12-3/TRBV12-4; d_call: TRBD2; cdr3_aa: ASTISGSGNEQF
v_call: TRBV15; d_call: .; cdr3_aa: ATSAGPQNIQY
v_call: TRBV2; d_call: .; cdr3_aa: ASSEAGQGYGYT
v_call: TRBV10-3; d_call: .; cdr3_aa: AISETGGGGTEAF
v_call: TRBV6-1; d_call: .; cdr3_aa: ASTMGRGSEQY
v_call: TRBV18; d_call: TRBD1; cdr3_aa: ASSFRQGNYEQY
v_call: TRBV6-1; d_call: .; cdr3_aa: ASSTGTYEQY
v_call: TRBV14; d_call: .; cdr3_aa: ASSLLRETQY
v_call: TRBV7-2; d_call: .; cdr3_aa: ASSLATPGTGQPQH
v_call: TRBV6-1; d_call: .; cdr3_aa: TSSLASADTQY
v_call: TRBV5-1; d_call: .; cdr3_aa: ASSLVERTEAF
v_call: TRBV20-1; d_call: TRBD1; cdr3_aa: SAREATGLAEAF
v_call: TRBV19; d_call: TRBD2; cdr3_aa: ASRRPGLPNEQF
v_call: TRBV20-1; d_call: TRBD1; cdr3_aa: SAREQGTYEQC
v_call: TRBV2; d_call: TRBD2; cdr3_aa: ASSRYSGSGNEQF
v_call: TRBV7-9; d_call: .; cdr3_aa: ASTKHELTDTQY
v_call: TRBV4-1; d_call: TRBD2; cdr3_aa: ASSLTTSGYEQY